These 29 T cell receptor beta chains were sequenced from one sample in a study of blood T cell repertoires in COVID-19. Repertoires were generated with immunoSEQ multiplex PCR, while TCRdb's copy carries only in-frame clones and drops some. The repertoire consists of 300,000 to 400,000 clones, with approximately 89% occurring once and the leading ten covering around 1.6%. Sequencing was carried out using peripheral blood. The source of these receptors is a woman aged 30 to 39 with COVID-19, enrolled during active disease.

CDR3 sequence reads: CASSTQGMNTEAFF. The CDR3, as DNA: TGTGCCAGTAGTACCCAGGGCATGAACACTGAAGCTTTCTTT. J is TRBJ1-1 and V is TRBV19, with D possibly being TRBD1 (5 bases). The V end was cut by 4 bases, the J end by 0 bases, with 9 bases between. Germline V gene lookup returns CDR1 LNHDA and CDR2 SQIVND (reference sequence). The CDR3 is made up of 14 amino acids.

CDR3 DNA sequence: TGTGCTAGTGGCCCCAACACCTACGAGCAGTACTTC. It yields the protein CASGPNTYEQYF. The chain employs TRBV12-5 and TRBJ2-7; no clear D. CDR3 length: 12 residues. The ends were cut back, 6 bases at V and 2 bases at J, with 8 bases in the middle. The V gene's germline CDR1 is LGHNT and CDR2 FRNRAP.

The chain recombines TRBV19 with TRBJ2-7; possibly TRBD1 for D (6 bases). Germline loops: CDR1 LNHDA, CDR2 SQIVND (reference sequence). V lost 3 bases and J lost 3, with 21 bases in between. The CDR3 has 17 amino acids. CDR3 sequence: CASSMGATTTGSYEQYF. CDR3 DNA: TGTGCCAGTAGTATGGGGGCAACGACAACTGGGAGCTACGAGCAGTACTTC. Together with reference TRBV19 and TRBJ2-7, the CDR3 gives the full variable domain: DGGITQSPKYLFRKEGQNVTLSCEQNLNHDAMYWYRQDPGQGLRLIYYSQIVNDFQKGDIAEGYSVSREKKESFPLTVTSAQKNPTAFYLCASSMGATTTGSYEQYFGPGTRLTVT.

The chain is built from TRBV5-4 and TRBJ1-2; D may be TRBD1 (6 bases). Trimming left V 5 bases short and J 2 bases short, with 16 bases between. There are 15 residues in the CDR3. CDR1 is SGHNT, CDR2 YYREEE, per germline (reference sequence). Here the CDR3 reads CASRPAGAGNYGYTF. The CDR3 DNA reads as TGTGCCAGCAGGCCCGCAGGGGCAGGGAACTATGGCTACACCTTC.

This chain links TRBV19 with TRBJ1-5; TRBD1 aligns across 7 bases. V gave up 3 bases and J gave up 6 bases; unmatched junction bases: 11. Germline V gene data show CDR1 as LNHDA and CDR2 as SQIVND (reference sequence). The CDR3 length is 16 residues. CDR3 in amino acids: CASSIWSGGNGQPQHF. CDR3 in DNA: TGTGCCAGTAGTATTTGGTCAGGGGGGAATGGTCAGCCCCAGCATTTT.

This clone occurred a few times. V gene TRBV7-2 combines with J gene TRBJ1-4; possibly TRBD1 for D (6 bases). Between the trimmed V and J ends, which lost 1 base and 8 bases, there was a span of 14 bases. Germline V gene data show CDR1 as SGHTA and CDR2 as FQGNSA. CDR3 length equals 15 residues. The CDR3 nucleotides are TGTGCCAGCAGCTTAGGGGGAGCGGGGGGCGAAAAACTGTTTTTT. This codes for CASSLGGAGGEKLFF.

The CDR3 protein is CASSQAFGTGGNEKLFF. CDR3 DNA: TGTGCCAGCAGCCAAGCTTTCGGGACGGGGGGGAATGAAAAACTGTTTTTT. V is TRBV3-1 (or the pseudogene TRBV3-2) and J is TRBJ1-4, with D possibly TRBD1 on 5 matching bases. The CDR3 is 17 residues long. Germline CDR1 reads LGHDT; CDR2 reads YNNKEL (reference sequence). V lost 1 base and J lost 5, with 17 bases in between.

This clone was observed once. This chain joins TRBV11-3 and TRBJ2-7; maybe TRBD2 (6 bases). The CDR3 length is 15 residues. Trimming shortened V by 0 bases and J by 5 bases, and 14 bases separated the two germline ends. Germline CDR1 and CDR2: SGHNT and YENEEA. CDR3 loop: CASSLDPEGFNEQYF. In DNA, the CDR3 is TGTGCCAGCAGCTTAGATCCGGAGGGGTTCAACGAGCAGTACTTC.

V gene TRBV5-6 combines with J gene TRBJ1-1; D is possibly TRBD1 (6 bases). V was pared by 4 bases and J by 10 bases, with 20 bases between. The V gene's germline CDR1 is SGHDT and CDR2 YYEEEE. This CDR3 has 14 amino acids. The CDR3 DNA reads TGTGCCAGCAGCCCATCAGGGGCCTTAATTGCAGCTTTCTTT. Amino acid sequence: CASSPSGALIAAFF.

The chain recombines TRBV7-2 with TRBJ1-2; no firm D call. Trimming cost V 1 base and J 8 bases, with 14 bases left between them. Germline CDR1 SGHTA, CDR2 FQGNSA. This CDR3 comprises 14 residues. The CDR3 spells CASSLVRNPSGYTF. CDR3 sequence (DNA): TGTGCCAGCAGCTTAGTCAGAAACCCCTCCGGCTACACCTTC.

This clone was recorded only once. The V call is TRBV15, the J call TRBJ1-2; D possibly corresponds to TRBD1 (6 bases). V gave up 0 bases and J gave up 8 bases, with 13 bases separating them. The CDR3 length is 14 residues. Per the germline V gene, CDR1 is LNHNV and CDR2 is YYDKDF (reference sequence). The DNA of the CDR3 is TGTGCCACCAGCAGAGATACCCATAGGGGGGGCTACACCTTC. Its protein is CATSRDTHRGGYTF.

The chain links TRBV6-5 to TRBJ1-5; D gene ambiguous. The CDR3 is 10 residues long. The V end lost 9 bases, the J end lost 5 bases, and 5 bases lay between the germline ends. Germline V gene data show CDR1 as MNHEY and CDR2 as SVGAGI. DNA for the CDR3: TGTGCCAGTGAGGATCAGCCCCAGCATTTT. It translates to CASEDQPQHF.

This chain connects TRBV18 to TRBJ2-7; possible D gene TRBD2, 6 bases. CDR1 and CDR2 (germline): KGHSH, LQKENI. The length of the CDR3 is 14 residues. V was pared by 6 bases and J by 6 bases, with 18 bases between. For the CDR3, the DNA is TGTGCCAGCTCGGCGACTGAGGCCGGGAGCGAGCAGTACTTC. Translation: CASSATEAGSEQYF. Filled out from reference TRBV18 and TRBJ2-7, the complete variable domain reads NAGVMQNPRHLVRRRGQEARLRCSPMKGHSHVYWYRQLPEEGLKFMVYLQKENIIDESGMPKERFSAEFPKEGPSILRIQQVVRGDSAAYFCASSATEAGSEQYFGPGTRLTVT.

The chain combines TRBV19 with TRBJ1-6, with D possibly TRBD1 on 6 matching bases. This CDR3 comprises 14 residues. CDR1 is LNHDA, CDR2 SQIVND, per germline (reference sequence). The V end was cut by 5 bases, the J end by 9 bases, with 14 bases between. CDR3 nucleotides: TGTGCCAGTAGTCCACTACAGGGATCTTCACCCCTCCACTTT. Translation gives CASSPLQGSSPLHF. Full variable domain (outside the CDR3, taken from reference TRBV19 and TRBJ1-6): DGGITQSPKYLFRKEGQNVTLSCEQNLNHDAMYWYRQDPGQGLRLIYYSQIVNDFQKGDIAEGYSVSREKKESFPLTVTSAQKNPTAFYLCASSPLQGSSPLHFGNGTRLTVT.

The V gene is TRBV7-2, the J gene TRBJ2-1; 9 bases map to TRBD2. CDR1 is SGHTA and CDR2 is FQGNSA in the germline V gene. With V trimmed by 3 bases and J by 8 bases, 2 bases remained unmatched. This CDR3 has 13 residues. In DNA, the CDR3 is TGTGCCAGCAGCTTGCGGGGGGGCTATGAGCAGTTCTTC. Translated: CASSLRGGYEQFF.

The table lists this clone with many counts. The chain uses TRBV11-2 and TRBJ2-7, with D maybe TRBD1 (6 bases). This CDR3 comprises 16 residues. V gave up 1 base and J gave up 4 bases, with 17 bases separating them. Germline lookup yields CDR1 SGHAT and CDR2 FQNNGV. The CDR3 is CASSLGDGAGAYEQYF. DNA of the CDR3: TGTGCCAGCAGCTTAGGGGATGGGGCAGGGGCATACGAGCAGTACTTC.

This sequence joins TRBV5-8 and TRBJ1-2, with a weak D call TRBD1 (6 bases). Deletions cut 4 bases from V and 2 bases from J, with 12 bases between. The CDR3 length is 14 residues. The germline gives CDR1 SGHTS, CDR2 YDEGEE. CDR3 in amino acids: CASSLGTPNYGYTF. Here the CDR3 DNA reads TGTGCCAGCAGCCTGGGGACACCGAACTATGGCTACACCTTC. Drawing the rest from reference TRBV5-8 and TRBJ1-2, the complete variable domain is EAGVTQSPTHLIKTRGQQATLRCSPISGHTSVYWYQQALGLGLQFLLWYDEGEERNRGNFPPRFSGRQFPNYSSELNVNALELEDSALYLCASSLGTPNYGYTFGSGTRLTVV.

This clone turned up a few times. The chain links TRBV4-1 to TRBJ1-4; D remains unclear. This CDR3 has 14 residues. Germline CDR1 is MGHRA and CDR2 is YSYEKL. The V gene lost 4 bases and the J gene lost 5 bases, with 11 bases spanning the gap. The CDR3 coding sequence is TGCGCCAGCAGCCCTCGGGGTAGCAATGAAAAACTGTTTTTT. Protein product: CASSPRGSNEKLFF.

This sequence joins TRBV5-1 and TRBJ2-7; D remains ambiguous. V gave up 0 bases and J gave up 6 bases, with 19 bases separating them. The CDR3 runs to 16 residues. CDR1 is SGHRS and CDR2 is YFSETQ in the germline V gene. The CDR3 is CASSLAQAAQVGEQYF. The CDR3 DNA reads TGCGCCAGCAGCTTGGCTCAGGCAGCTCAAGTTGGCGAGCAGTACTTC. Combining the CDR3 with reference TRBV5-1 and TRBJ2-7 gives the whole variable domain KAGVTQTPRYLIKTRGQQVTLSCSPISGHRSVSWYQQTPGQGLQFLFEYFSETQRNKGNFPGRFSGRQFSNSRSEMNVSTLELGDSALYLCASSLAQAAQVGEQYFGPGTRLTVT.

The chain joins TRBV11-2 to TRBJ2-3; TRBD1 matches at 7 bases. Looked up from germline, CDR1 is SGHAT and CDR2 is FQNNGV. The V gene end was trimmed by 4 bases and the J gene end by 5 bases; junction bases not matched to a gene: 6. This CDR3 is 14 amino acids long. The CDR3 reads CASSSRQGIDTQYF. The DNA of the CDR3 is TGTGCCAGCAGCTCGCGACAGGGAATAGATACGCAGTATTTT.

The CDR3 reads CASSPEAGGQPQHF. CDR3 DNA sequence: TGTGCCAGCAGCCCCGAAGCCGGCGGGCAGCCCCAGCATTTT. The chain joins TRBV3-1 (or the pseudogene TRBV3-2) to TRBJ1-5, with D unclear. V was trimmed by 4 bases and J by 7 bases, leaving 14 bases between them. Looked up from germline, CDR1 is LGHDT and CDR2 is YNNKEL (reference sequence). The CDR3 runs to 14 residues.

The DNA for the CDR3 is TGTGCCAGCAGCCAATCTGCAGGGTGGGTGCCCCAGCATTTT. This translates into CASSQSAGWVPQHF. This sequence joins TRBV3-1 (or the pseudogene TRBV3-2) and TRBJ1-5, with D possibly matching TRBD1 (5 bases). V lost 2 bases, J lost 9 bases, and 14 bases lay in between. Germline CDR1 reads LGHDT; CDR2 reads YNNKEL (reference sequence). The CDR3 has 14 amino acids.

The chain couples TRBV7-3 to TRBJ2-2, with D possibly being TRBD2 (5 bases). V shed 0 bases and J shed 6 bases, with 8 bases lying between them. There are 14 residues in the CDR3. Germline CDR1 SGHTA, CDR2 FQGTGA. CDR3 sequence: CASSLTRGSGELFF. The CDR3, as DNA: TGTGCCAGCAGCTTAACGAGAGGGTCCGGGGAGCTGTTTTTT.

The V and J genes are TRBV11-2 and TRBJ2-7; D possibly corresponds to TRBD1 (7 bases). The CDR3 has 14 residues. The germline V gene has CDR1 SGHAT and CDR2 FQNNGV. Trimming shortened V by 2 bases and J by 3 bases, and 11 bases separated the two germline ends. Written as DNA, the CDR3 is TGTGCCAGCAGCTTAATGCAGGGGGGCTACGAGCAGTACTTC. It is translated as CASSLMQGGYEQYF.

This rearrangement joins TRBV6-4 to TRBJ2-3, with 8 bases aligning to TRBD2. Germline V CDR1 and CDR2: MRHNA, SNTAGT. The CDR3 is 15 amino acids. J gave up 3 bases and V 4 bases, and 6 bases lay outside the gene matches. The CDR3 region is CASSVSGGGTDTQYF. Written as DNA, the CDR3 is TGTGCCAGCAGTGTCTCGGGGGGGGGTACAGATACGCAGTATTTT.

The chain links TRBV12-5 to TRBJ1-4, with D maybe TRBD1 (5 bases). CDR3 length: 15 residues. Germline V CDR1 and CDR2: LGHNT, FRNRAP. V was pared by 4 bases and J by 1 base, with 10 bases between. This chain's CDR3 is CASGYAGLTNEKLFF. The DNA of the CDR3 is TGTGCTAGTGGTTACGCAGGGTTAACTAATGAAAAACTGTTTTTT.

This clone was detected only once. The rearrangement uses TRBV5-1 and TRBJ1-2, with D perhaps matching TRBD1 (5 bases). Trimming pared 2 bases from V and 8 bases from J, leaving 13 bases between. Germline assignment: CDR1 SGHRS and CDR2 YFSETQ. The CDR3 consists of 13 residues. The CDR3 DNA follows: TGCGCCAGCAGCTTAGCTGGGGCCCTCGGCTACACCTTC. Its protein product is CASSLAGALGYTF. The full variable domain, in which reference TRBV5-1 and TRBJ1-2 provide the parts outside the CDR3, is KAGVTQTPRYLIKTRGQQVTLSCSPISGHRSVSWYQQTPGQGLQFLFEYFSETQRNKGNFPGRFSGRQFSNSRSEMNVSTLELGDSALYLCASSLAGALGYTFGSGTRLTVV.

The V call is TRBV30, the J call TRBJ2-2; 8 bases match TRBD1. V gave up 2 bases and J gave up 1 base; unmatched junction bases: 9. CDR1 and CDR2 from the germline V gene are GTSNPN and SVGIG (reference sequence). CDR3 length equals 17 residues. The CDR3 nucleotides are TGTGCCTGGAGTAGAAAAGGACAGGGAGGGAACACCGGGGAGCTGTTTTTT. Translation gives CAWSRKGQGGNTGELFF.

J is TRBJ1-1 and V is TRBV3-1 (or the pseudogene TRBV3-2); no clear D gene. The CDR3 runs to 15 residues. Trimming removed 0 bases at V and 0 bases at J, with 8 bases between. Germline CDR1 and CDR2: LGHDT and YNNKEL (reference sequence). The DNA for the CDR3 is TGTGCCAGCAGCCAAGAATCTTGGCTGAACACTGAAGCTTTCTTT. This codes for CASSQESWLNTEAFF.